The rows below give T cell receptor beta chains drawn from one sample of a study of shared clonotypes between healthy human individuals. The repertoire was sequenced with immunoSEQ multiplex PCR; TCRdb's copy has only in-frame clones and lacks some. The repertoire holds approximately 1.5 million clones, with under 99% as singletons. The specimen was naive CD4+ T cells sorted from blood. These receptors originate from a young man in good health. Both conserved end residues are part of each CDR3. Fields, in order: J gene, D gene, V gene, clone size, CDR3 DNA, CDR3 protein. D genes are given only for firm matches. Some rows have no size entry. The others give once, few or many, or a class for an expanded clone.

TRBJ2-7 | . | TRBV19 | . | TGTGCCAGTAGTACGGACCTCTCTTACGAGCAGTACTTC | CASSTDLSYEQYF
TRBJ2-7 | TRBD1 | TRBV27 | . | TGTGCCAGCAGTTTGGGGACAGCGCACTACGAGCAGTACTTC | CASSLGTAHYEQYF
TRBJ2-1 | . | TRBV9 | . | TGTGCCAGCAGCGTAGCAGGGGCTCGGAATGAGCAGTTCTTC | CASSVAGARNEQFF
TRBJ2-1 | . | TRBV5-1 | . | TGCGCCAGCAGCTTGGGACAGTCCTACAATGAGCAGTTCTTC | CASSLGQSYNEQFF
TRBJ2-4 | TRBD1 | TRBV18 | . | TGTGCCAGCTCACCACCCGCACAGGGGGCAGCCAAAAACATTCAGTACTTC | CASSPPAQGAAKNIQYF
TRBJ1-1 | . | TRBV6-5 | . | TGTGCCAGCAGTTATACAGGGATTTTGCACACTGAAGCTTTCTTT | CASSYTGILHTEAFF
TRBJ2-7 | TRBD2 | TRBV5-1 | . | TGCGCCAGCAGCCTCGGGACTAGCAGCTCCTACGAGCAGTACTTC | CASSLGTSSSYEQYF
TRBJ1-1 | . | TRBV5-5 | . | TGTGCCAGCAGCTGGGATGTTCGGGGTTTAGGTAGCACTGAAGCTTTCTTT | CASSWDVRGLGSTEAFF
TRBJ2-2 | TRBD1 | TRBV27 | . | TGTGCCAGCAGTTTATTTGGTCTGGACAGGGGGCGAATTAGAGGGACCGGGGAGCTGTTTTTT | CASSLFGLDRGRIRGTGELFF
TRBJ1-1 | . | TRBV25-1 | once | TGTGCCAGCCAATCCCCGGGCACAAACAAGCTTGAAGCTTTCTTT | CASQSPGTNKLEAFF
TRBJ2-7 | . | TRBV18 | . | TGTGCCAGCTCACAGCGTATTAAGAGGCTCAGAAGCTCCTACGAGCAGTACTTC | CASSQRIKRLRSSYEQYF
TRBJ2-7 | . | TRBV18 | . | TGTGCCAGCTCAGCATCCCGGACTCCGTACGAGCAGTACTTC | CASSASRTPYEQYF
TRBJ1-1 | . | TRBV27 | . | TGTGCCAGCAGTACGCTCGTAGGGGCATGGTGGACTGAAGCTTTCTTT | CASSTLVGAWWTEAFF
TRBJ2-2 | TRBD2 | TRBV5-1 | once | TGCGCCAGCAGCTGGACTAGCGGGACTAACACCGGGGAGCTGTTTTTT | CASSWTSGTNTGELFF
TRBJ2-2 | . | TRBV7-9 | . | TGTGCCAGCAGCCCGATGCGAGGGTACACCGGGGAGCTGTTTTTT | CASSPMRGYTGELFF
TRBJ2-1 | . | TRBV7-6 | . | TGTGCCAGCAGCCCTCAAGCCGGGACCCGACGGGATGAGCAGTTCTTC | CASSPQAGTRRDEQFF
TRBJ2-2 | TRBD1 | TRBV28 | . | TGTGCCAGCAGGGGACAGGGGGCTTTCACCGGGGAGCTGTTTTTT | CASRGQGAFTGELFF
TRBJ2-2 | . | TRBV9 | . | TGTGCCAGCAGCTTTCAGGGTACGAACACCGGGGAGCTGTTTTTT | CASSFQGTNTGELFF
TRBJ2-7 | . | TRBV7-9 | . | TGTGCCAGCAGCTACCGCTACGAGCAGTACTTC | CASSYRYEQYF
TRBJ2-2 | TRBD2 | TRBV7-9 | . | TGTGCCAGCAGCTTATGGGCTAGCGGATTGGTCGGGGAGCTGTTTTTT | CASSLWASGLVGELFF
TRBJ1-1 | . | TRBV28 | . | TGTGCCAGCAGTTTAATCGTGAACACTGAAGCTTTCTTT | CASSLIVNTEAFF
TRBJ2-1 | . | TRBV19 | . | TGTGCCAGTAGTATAGCCATCAGGTCCAATGAGCAGTTCTTC | CASSIAIRSNEQFF
TRBJ2-7 | TRBD1 | TRBV15 | . | TGTGCCACCAGCAGGACCGGGACAGGGGTTTACGAGCAGTACTTC | CATSRTGTGVYEQYF
TRBJ2-2 | . | TRBV5-1 | . | TGCGCCAGCAGCTTACAAGGGCTAGAGGGGGAGCTGTTTTTT | CASSLQGLEGELFF
TRBJ1-2 | . | TRBV10-3 | . | TGTGCCATCAGTGAGTCGGGGGACAACCTTGGGTATGGCTACACCTTC | CAISESGDNLGYGYTF
TRBJ2-7 | TRBD2 | TRBV11-2 | . | TGTGCCAGCAGCCGCGGACTAGCGGGAGCACGCGAGCAGTACTTC | CASSRGLAGAREQYF
TRBJ1-5 | . | TRBV6-1 | once | TGTGCCAGCAGCACTGAGTGGGCAGGCAATCAGCCCCAGCATTTT | CASSTEWAGNQPQHF
TRBJ2-1 | TRBD2 | TRBV19 | . | TGTGCCAGTAGTTATATACTTGGTCGCAGGGGCCCAGCGGGAGGGAACAATGAGCAGTTCTTC | CASSYILGRRGPAGGNNEQFF
TRBJ1-5 | TRBD1 | TRBV9 | . | TGTGCCAGCAGCTTGGGACAGGGGGCGTCCCAAAGTCAGCCCCAGCATTTT | CASSLGQGASQSQPQHF
TRBJ2-3 | . | TRBV5-4 | once | TGTGCCAGCAGCTTGACGGCGGATACGCAGTATTTT | CASSLTADTQYF
TRBJ2-7 | . | TRBV29-1 | . | TGCAGCGTTGGCCCTGGTAGGAGGCCCCTATTACCTCACGAGCAGTACTTC | CSVGPGRRPLLPHEQYF
TRBJ2-1 | TRBD2 | TRBV4-1 | once | TGCGCCAGCAGCCAAGATCCCCCTAGCGGTAGTTTCTTCTACAATGAGCAGTTCTTC | CASSQDPPSGSFFYNEQFF
TRBJ1-5 | . | TRBV12-1 | . | TGTGCCAGCAGCTTTGACAGGGGGCGAAACAGCAATCAGCCCCAGCATTTT | CASSFDRGRNSNQPQHF
TRBJ1-1 | TRBD1 | TRBV5-4 | . | TGTGCCAGCAGCCGCCGGGACAGGGGCTACACTGAAGCTTTCTTT | CASSRRDRGYTEAFF
TRBJ2-7 | TRBD1 | TRBV6-6 | . | TGTGCCAGCGGGGACAGCTCCTACGAGCAGTACTTC | CASGDSSYEQYF
TRBJ2-3 | . | TRBV7-3 | . | TGTGCCAGCAGTTTAGCCCCACACACAGATACGCAGTATTTT | CASSLAPHTDTQYF
TRBJ2-3 | TRBD2 | TRBV5-1 | . | TGCGCCAGCAGCCCTGCCGGGACTAGCGACACAGATACGCAGTATTTT | CASSPAGTSDTDTQYF
TRBJ2-3 | TRBD1 | TRBV7-9 | . | TGTGCCAGCAGGAGGGACAGAGTAGGCACAGATACGCAGTATTTT | CASRRDRVGTDTQYF
TRBJ1-4 | TRBD1 | TRBV5-1 | . | TGCGCCAGCAGCTTACTGACAGGGGGAAGTGAAAAACTGTTTTTT | CASSLLTGGSEKLFF
TRBJ2-7 | TRBD1 | TRBV5-1 | . | TGCGCCAGCAGCTTGAAGACAGGGGGATCGAGCTCCTACGAGCAGTACTTC | CASSLKTGGSSSYEQYF
TRBJ2-7 | . | TRBV4-1 | once | TGCGCCAGCAGCCAAGATGAATTGGGCGAGCAGTACTTC | CASSQDELGEQYF
TRBJ1-5 | . | TRBV28 | . | TGTGCCAGCAGTCCCCATGTATATAGCAATCAGCCCCAGCATTTT | CASSPHVYSNQPQHF
TRBJ1-5 | TRBD1 | TRBV18 | . | TGTGCCAGCTCACTAAGGACAGGGGCTAATCAGCCCCAGCATTTT | CASSLRTGANQPQHF
TRBJ2-7 | . | TRBV28 | . | TGTGCCAGCAGTCTGGTCGGGTACGAGCAGTACTTC | CASSLVGYEQYF
TRBJ2-3 | TRBD2 | TRBV11-2 | . | TGTGCCAGCAGCTTCCAGCGGGAGTCAGATACGCAGTATTTT | CASSFQRESDTQYF
TRBJ1-1 | TRBD1 | TRBV12-5 | . | TGTGCTAGTGGTTTACACAGGGGGCTCACTGAAGCTTTCTTT | CASGLHRGLTEAFF
TRBJ1-1 | . | TRBV12-5 | . | TGTGCTAGTGGACTAGAGGCCGGGAAGAAAGCTTTCTTT | CASGLEAGKKAFF
TRBJ2-3 | TRBD2 | TRBV19 | . | TGTGCCAGTAGTCAGCGGGAAACTAGCACAGATACGCAGTATTTT | CASSQRETSTDTQYF
TRBJ2-2 | TRBD1 | TRBV30 | . | TGTGCCTGTAGGGGGCGAGCGCAATACAACACCGGGGAGCTGTTTTTT | CACRGRAQYNTGELFF
TRBJ1-2 | TRBD1 | TRBV30 | . | TGTGCCTGGAGTTCAAACAGGGGGCCGGTCCCCCGTAGCTTC | CAWSSNRGPVPRSF